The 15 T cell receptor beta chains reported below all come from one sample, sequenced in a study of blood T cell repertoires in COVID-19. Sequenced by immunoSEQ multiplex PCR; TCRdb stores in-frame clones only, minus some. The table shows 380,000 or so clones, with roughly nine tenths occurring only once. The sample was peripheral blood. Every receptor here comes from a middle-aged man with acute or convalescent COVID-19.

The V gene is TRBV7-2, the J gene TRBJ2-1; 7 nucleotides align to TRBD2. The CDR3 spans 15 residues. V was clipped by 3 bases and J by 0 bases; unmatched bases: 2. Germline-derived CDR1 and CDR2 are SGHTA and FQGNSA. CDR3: CASSFSGASYNEQFF. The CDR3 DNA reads TGTGCCAGCAGCTTCAGCGGGGCCTCCTACAATGAGCAGTTCTTC.

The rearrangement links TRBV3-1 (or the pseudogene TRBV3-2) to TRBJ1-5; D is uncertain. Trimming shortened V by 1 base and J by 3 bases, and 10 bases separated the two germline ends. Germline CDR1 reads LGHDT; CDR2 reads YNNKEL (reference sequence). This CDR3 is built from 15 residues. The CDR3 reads CASSQALTFNQPQHF. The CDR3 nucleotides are TGTGCCAGCAGCCAAGCCTTGACTTTCAATCAGCCCCAGCATTTT.

The CDR3 nucleotides read TGTGCCAGTAGTATTTCGGCAGGGGCGAACACTGAAGCTTTCTTT. Amino acid sequence: CASSISAGANTEAFF. V gene TRBV19 combines with J gene TRBJ1-1; the D gene is possibly TRBD1 (6 bases). The CDR3 has 15 residues. V lost 3 bases and J lost 1, with 12 bases in between. The germline gives CDR1 LNHDA, CDR2 SQIVND (reference sequence).

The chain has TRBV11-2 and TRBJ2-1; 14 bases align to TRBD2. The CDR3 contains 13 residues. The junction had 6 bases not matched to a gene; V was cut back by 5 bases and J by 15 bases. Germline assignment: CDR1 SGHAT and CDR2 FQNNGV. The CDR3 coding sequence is TGTGCCAGCAGCACCAGACTAGCGGGAGGGGGGTTCTTC. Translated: CASSTRLAGGGFF.

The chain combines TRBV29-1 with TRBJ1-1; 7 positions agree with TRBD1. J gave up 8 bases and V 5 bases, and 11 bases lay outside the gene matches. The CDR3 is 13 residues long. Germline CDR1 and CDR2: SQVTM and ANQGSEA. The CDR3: CSVWDSSQKEAFF. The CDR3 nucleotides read TGCAGCGTTTGGGACAGCAGCCAGAAAGAAGCTTTCTTT.

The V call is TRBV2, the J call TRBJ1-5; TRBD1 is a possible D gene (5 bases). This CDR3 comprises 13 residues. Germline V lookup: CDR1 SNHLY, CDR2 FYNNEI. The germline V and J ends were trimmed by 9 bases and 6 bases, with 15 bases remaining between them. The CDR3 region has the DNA TGTGCCAGTCGGGGGGTTTGGACTCAGCCCCAGCATTTT. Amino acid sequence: CASRGVWTQPQHF.

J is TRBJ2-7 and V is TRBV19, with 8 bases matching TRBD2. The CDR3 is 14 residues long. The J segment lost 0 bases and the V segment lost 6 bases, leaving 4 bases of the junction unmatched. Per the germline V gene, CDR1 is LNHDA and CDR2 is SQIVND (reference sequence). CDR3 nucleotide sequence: TGTGCCAGTAGCATAACTAGCGGCTCCTACGAGCAGTACTTC. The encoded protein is CASSITSGSYEQYF.

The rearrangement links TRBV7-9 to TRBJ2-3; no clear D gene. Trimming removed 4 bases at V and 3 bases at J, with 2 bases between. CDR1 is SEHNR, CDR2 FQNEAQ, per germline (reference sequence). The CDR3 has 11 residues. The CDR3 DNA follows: TGTGCCAGCAGCTCGACAGATACGCAGTATTTT. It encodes CASSSTDTQYF.

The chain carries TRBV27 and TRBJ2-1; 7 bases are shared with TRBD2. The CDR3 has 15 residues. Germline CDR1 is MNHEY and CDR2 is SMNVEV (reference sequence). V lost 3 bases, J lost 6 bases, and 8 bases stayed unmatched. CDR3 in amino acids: CASSFGRLLLNEQFF. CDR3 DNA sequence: TGTGCCAGCAGTTTCGGGAGGCTCCTCCTCAATGAGCAGTTCTTC.

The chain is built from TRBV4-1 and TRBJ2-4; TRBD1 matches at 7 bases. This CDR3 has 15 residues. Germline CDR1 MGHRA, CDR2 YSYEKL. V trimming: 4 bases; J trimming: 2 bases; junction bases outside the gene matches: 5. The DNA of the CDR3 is TGCGCCAGCAGCCCTTACAGGGGAACCAAAAACATTCAGTACTTC. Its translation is CASSPYRGTKNIQYF.

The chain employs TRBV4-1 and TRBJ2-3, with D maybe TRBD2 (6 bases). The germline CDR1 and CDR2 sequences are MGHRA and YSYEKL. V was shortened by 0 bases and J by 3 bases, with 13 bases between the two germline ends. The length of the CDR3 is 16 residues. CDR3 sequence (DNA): TGCGCCAGCAGCCAAGATGGGCGGGGTACTACAGATACGCAGTATTTT. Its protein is CASSQDGRGTTDTQYF.

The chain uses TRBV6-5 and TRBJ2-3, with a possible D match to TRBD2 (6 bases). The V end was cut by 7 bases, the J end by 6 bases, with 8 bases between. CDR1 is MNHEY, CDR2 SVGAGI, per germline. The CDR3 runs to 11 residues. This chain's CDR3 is CASKGRDTQYF. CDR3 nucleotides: TGTGCCAGCAAAGGGAGGGATACGCAGTATTTT.

The CDR3 here is CASSWAGLETEAFF. The CDR3 DNA reads TGTGCCAGCTCATGGGCGGGGCTAGAAACTGAAGCTTTCTTT. V usage is TRBV18 and J usage is TRBJ1-1; D perhaps matches TRBD1 (5 bases). This CDR3 region has 14 residues. In germline, CDR1 is KGHSH, CDR2 LQKENI. V was shortened by 5 bases and J by 5 bases, with 15 bases between the two germline ends.

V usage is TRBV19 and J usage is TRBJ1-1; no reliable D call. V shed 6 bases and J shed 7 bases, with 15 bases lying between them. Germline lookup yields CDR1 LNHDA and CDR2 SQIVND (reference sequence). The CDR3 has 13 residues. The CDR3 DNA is TGTGCCAGTAGCCCCGGGGAGTCCGTTGAAGCTTTCTTT. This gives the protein CASSPGESVEAFF. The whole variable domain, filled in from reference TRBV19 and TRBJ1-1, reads DGGITQSPKYLFRKEGQNVTLSCEQNLNHDAMYWYRQDPGQGLRLIYYSQIVNDFQKGDIAEGYSVSREKKESFPLTVTSAQKNPTAFYLCASSPGESVEAFFGQGTRLTVV.

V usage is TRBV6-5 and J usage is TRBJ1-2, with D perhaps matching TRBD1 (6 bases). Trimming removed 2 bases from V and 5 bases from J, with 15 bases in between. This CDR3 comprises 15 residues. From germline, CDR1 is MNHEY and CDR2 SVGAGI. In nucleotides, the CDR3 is TGTGCCAGCAGTTACCAACTGGACAGTCTTTATGGCTACACCTTC. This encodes CASSYQLDSLYGYTF.